The source of this T cell receptor (beta chain) is a study of cytomegalovirus exposure and HLA in healthy donors. Study-wide findings and caveats: Later analysis demonstrated an association between a missense DCLRE1C variant and TCR beta V- and J-gene trimming.

Germline V gene sequence: CDR1 MNHNS, CDR2 SASEGT. V was pared by 8 bases and J by 8 bases, with 18 bases between. CDR3 size: 14 residues. 13 Jbeta primers and 60 Vbeta primers were used for the PCR. Some clones are missing from TCRdb's copy, which holds only in-frame ones; the method was immunoSEQ multiplex PCR. In the table there are 70,000 to 100,000 clones, about 66% of which are singletons. As to this clone: The antigen is undetermined.

The sequencing input was PBMCs. V usage is TRBV6-1 and J usage is TRBJ1-4; perhaps TRBD1 as D (6 bases). This TCR derives from a woman aged 45-65 years in good health and CMV-seropositive. The CDR3 here is CASESGHSGEKLFF. The DNA of the CDR3 is TGTGCCAGCGAATCGGGACATTCGGGCGAAAAACTGTTTTTT.